The sample holds one count of the clone carrying this TCR beta chain. The antigen remains undetermined. Germline V gene sequence: CDR1 SNHLY, CDR2 FYNNEI. The V gene end was trimmed by 8 bases and the J gene end by 0 bases; junction bases not matched to a gene: 13. The CDR3 totals 16 residues. This specimen comes from a study of T cell responses to AZD1222 COVID-19 vaccine. Overall study results and limits: The span of vaccine-associated CD4 TCRs extended across spike, with dominance at 160-218 and 743-854. The breadth and depth of Spike-specific TCRs increased once two AZD1222 doses had been given.

This table comes from immunoSEQ multiplex PCR, and its TCRdb copy is limited to in-frame clones, with some not included. The sample yields more than 140,000 clones, under 95% seen once. This chain joins TRBV2 and TRBJ2-7; 7 positions match TRBD2. This sequence was found in an adult in good health. Material: peripheral blood, obtained on day 0 of AZD1222 vaccination. CDR3 DNA sequence: TGTGCCAGCCAGGAGGTAGCGGGCCCGAGCTCCTACGAGCAGTACTTC. It is translated as CASQEVAGPSSYEQYF.